The clone carrying this T cell receptor (beta chain) is a singleton in its sample. Its target is not known. The assay was immunoSEQ multiplex PCR, and TCRdb's table has in-frame clones only and misses some. Of about 1 million clones in the sample, under 80% are singletons; the top ten hold approximately 1.5%. All participating donors were Caucasian adults from Nashville, Tennessee. The data were taken from a study of shared clonotypes between healthy human individuals. Points from the study as a whole: As a rule, naive subsets had a larger estimated richness than memory subsets.

This sequence was found in a man aged 18 to 30 in good health. The sample taken for sequencing was memory CD4+ T cells sorted from blood. The sample's subset: CD45RA-negative fraction.

As DNA, the CDR3 is TGTGCCAGCAGTGAGCCCCTCACAGATACGCAGTATTTT. It specifies CASSEPLTDTQYF. The J gene is TRBJ2-3, the V gene TRBV25-1, with unresolved D. The germline V gene has CDR1 MGHDK and CDR2 SYGVNS. V dropped 3 bases and J dropped 2 bases, with 6 bases sitting between them. The CDR3 spans 13 residues.